Reported below is one T cell receptor beta chain. Antigen specificity is unknown. At one of its ends the junction is not consistent with the germline gene, which may arise from a read error. This specimen includes other DNA sequences encoding the same CDR3. Sequencing used cDNA as its template, made by extracting RNA and reverse transcribing it. Profiled with immunoSEQ multiplex PCR; TCRdb holds only in-frame clones, not every one. The sample has 80,000 to 100,000 clones, 41% seen once; the top ten hold 1% to 1.5%. This record comes from a study of CD8+ T cells in alopecia areata. Per germline, CDR1 SQVTM and CDR2 ANQGSEA. CDR3 length: 13 residues. General study points: The study found higher clonality in lesional than normal scalp, especially in alopecia totalis/universalis.

Sequencing was carried out using CD4+ T cells sorted from blood. The gene calls are TRBV29-1 and TRBJ1-3; D uncertain. This sequence was found in a human donor with alopecia areata. DNA of the CDR3: TGCAGCGTTGCTAGGAGCTCTGGAAACACCATATATTTC. Protein product: CSVARSSGNTIYF.